This TCR beta chain was captured in a study of T cell repertoires in cytomegalovirus infection. Study as a whole: From public TCR beta signatures came an indication of both CMV infection and matching HLA type. Study findings and constraints: The ex vivo response showed dominance by HLA-C-restricted CMV-specific TCR beta clonotypes. The study identified carriers of CMV plus the relevant HLA from cumulative public TCR beta family frequency.

The sample holds a few counts of this clonotype. Its target is unknown. V lost 2 bases and J 4 bases, leaving 12 bases between the germline ends. The CDR3 runs 14 residues. TCRdb called the reads again in MiXCR, with one record for every CDR3 protein. The table records some 450,000 distinct CDR3 sequences, approximately 33% of them present only once. The sequence was obtained from a human donor in good health (CMV status not recorded). Some clones in this sample may be carry-over from other donors' samples. Sequencing was done on a sample of PBMCs. This rearrangement joins TRBV12-3 or TRBV12-4 to TRBJ2-7; D uncertain. The CDR3 nucleotides are TGTGCCAGCAGTTTAAGGTCATCAACTTACGAGCAGTACTTC. Translated, it gives CASSLRSSTYEQYF.